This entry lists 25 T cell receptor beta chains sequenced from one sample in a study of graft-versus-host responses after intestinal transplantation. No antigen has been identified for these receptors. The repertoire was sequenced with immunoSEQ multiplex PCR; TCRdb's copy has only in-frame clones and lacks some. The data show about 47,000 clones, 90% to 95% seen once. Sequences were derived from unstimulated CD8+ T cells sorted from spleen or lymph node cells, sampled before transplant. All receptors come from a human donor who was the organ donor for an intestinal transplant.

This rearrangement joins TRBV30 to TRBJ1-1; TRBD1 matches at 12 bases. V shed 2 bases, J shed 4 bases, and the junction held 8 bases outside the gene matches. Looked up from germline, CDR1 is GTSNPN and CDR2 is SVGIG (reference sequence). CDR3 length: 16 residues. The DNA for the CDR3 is TGTGCCTGGAGTCCCGGGACAGGGGGCAGGGGCACTGAAGCTTTCTTT. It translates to CAWSPGTGGRGTEAFF.

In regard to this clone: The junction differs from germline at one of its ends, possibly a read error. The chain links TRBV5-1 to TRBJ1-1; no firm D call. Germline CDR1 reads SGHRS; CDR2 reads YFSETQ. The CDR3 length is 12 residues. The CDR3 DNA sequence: TGCGCCAGCAGCTTGACCAACAGTGAAGCTTTCTTT. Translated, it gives CASSLTNSEAFF. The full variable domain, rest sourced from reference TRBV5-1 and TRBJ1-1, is KAGVTQTPRYLIKTRGQQVTLSCSPISGHRSVSWYQQTPGQGLQFLFEYFSETQRNKGNFPGRFSGRQFSNSRSEMNVSTLELGDSALYLCASSLTNSEAFFGQGTRLTVV.

Here the CDR3 reads CASSVGAGTTEAFF. The CDR3 region has the DNA TGTGCCAGCAGCGTAGGGGCAGGAACCACTGAAGCTTTCTTT. V gene TRBV9 combines with J gene TRBJ1-1; D gene unclear. The CDR3 extends over 14 amino acids. V lost 0 bases and J lost 4, with 10 bases in between. Germline V gene lookup returns CDR1 SGDLS and CDR2 YYNGEE.

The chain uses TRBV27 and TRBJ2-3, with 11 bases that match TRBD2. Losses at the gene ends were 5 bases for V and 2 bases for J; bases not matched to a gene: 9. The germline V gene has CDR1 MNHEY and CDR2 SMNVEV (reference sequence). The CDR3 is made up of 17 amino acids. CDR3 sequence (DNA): TGTGCCAGCAGTCTCATCCTAGCGGGGGGCAACACAGATACGCAGTATTTT. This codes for CASSLILAGGNTDTQYF.

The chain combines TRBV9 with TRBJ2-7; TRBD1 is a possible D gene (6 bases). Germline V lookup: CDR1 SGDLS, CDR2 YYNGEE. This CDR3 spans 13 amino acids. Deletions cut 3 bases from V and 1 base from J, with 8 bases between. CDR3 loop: CASSAQGSYEQYF. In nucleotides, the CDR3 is TGTGCCAGCAGCGCACAGGGTTCCTACGAGCAGTACTTC.

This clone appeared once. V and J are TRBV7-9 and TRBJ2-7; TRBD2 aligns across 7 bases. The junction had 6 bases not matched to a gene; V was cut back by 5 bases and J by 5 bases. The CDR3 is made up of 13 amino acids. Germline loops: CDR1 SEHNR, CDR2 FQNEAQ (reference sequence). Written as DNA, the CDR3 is TGTGCCAGCAGCCACCAGACTAGCCACGAGCAGTACTTC. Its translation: CASSHQTSHEQYF.

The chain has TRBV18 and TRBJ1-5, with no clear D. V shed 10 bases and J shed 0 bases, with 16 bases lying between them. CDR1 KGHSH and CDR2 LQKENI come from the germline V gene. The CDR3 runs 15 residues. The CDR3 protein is CATSEDGYSNQPQHF. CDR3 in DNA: TGTGCCACCTCGGAGGACGGTTATAGCAATCAGCCCCAGCATTTT.

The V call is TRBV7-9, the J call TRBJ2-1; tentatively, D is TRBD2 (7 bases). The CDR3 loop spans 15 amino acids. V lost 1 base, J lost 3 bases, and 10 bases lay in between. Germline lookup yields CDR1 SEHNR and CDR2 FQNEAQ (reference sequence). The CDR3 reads CASSLEGGDYNEQFF. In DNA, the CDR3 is TGTGCCAGCAGCTTAGAAGGGGGGGACTACAATGAGCAGTTCTTC.

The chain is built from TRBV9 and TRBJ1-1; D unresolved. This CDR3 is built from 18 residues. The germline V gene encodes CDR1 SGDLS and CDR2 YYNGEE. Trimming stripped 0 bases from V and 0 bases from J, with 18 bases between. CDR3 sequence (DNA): TGTGCCAGCAGCGTAGCTACCCGGACTGCCTTCATGAACACTGAAGCTTTCTTT. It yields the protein CASSVATRTAFMNTEAFF.

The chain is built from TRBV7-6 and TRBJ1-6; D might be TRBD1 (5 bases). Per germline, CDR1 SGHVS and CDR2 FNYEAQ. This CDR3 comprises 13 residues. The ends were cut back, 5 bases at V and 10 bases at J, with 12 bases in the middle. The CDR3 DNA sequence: TGTGCCAGCAGCCACGGACAAGGGTCACCCCTCCACTTT. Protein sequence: CASSHGQGSPLHF.

The CDR3 nucleotides read TGTGCCAGCATCCTCTCTCGATCCGAGAACACTGAAGCTTTCTTT. Amino acids: CASILSRSENTEAFF. The genes are TRBV7-8 and TRBJ1-1; D ambiguous. Germline assignment: CDR1 SGHVS and CDR2 FQNEAQ. The CDR3 covers 15 residues. Deletions cut 7 bases from V and 1 base from J, with 16 bases between.

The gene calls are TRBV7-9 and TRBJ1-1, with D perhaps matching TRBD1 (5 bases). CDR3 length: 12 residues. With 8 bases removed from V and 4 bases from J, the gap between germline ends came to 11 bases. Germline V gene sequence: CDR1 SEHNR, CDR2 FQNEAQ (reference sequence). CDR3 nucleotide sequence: TGTGCCAGCGGAGGGGAAGGCACTGAAGCTTTCTTT. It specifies CASGGEGTEAFF.

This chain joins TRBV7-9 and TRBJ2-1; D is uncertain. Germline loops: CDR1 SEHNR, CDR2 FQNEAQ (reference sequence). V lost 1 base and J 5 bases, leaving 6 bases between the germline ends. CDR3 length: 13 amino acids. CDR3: CASSLDPNNEQFF. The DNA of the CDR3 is TGTGCCAGCAGCTTAGACCCCAACAATGAGCAGTTCTTC.

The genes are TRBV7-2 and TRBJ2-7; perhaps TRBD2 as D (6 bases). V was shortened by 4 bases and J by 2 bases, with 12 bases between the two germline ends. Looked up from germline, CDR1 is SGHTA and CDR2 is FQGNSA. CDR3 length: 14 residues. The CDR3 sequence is CASSWGDEAYEQYF. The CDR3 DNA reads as TGTGCCAGCAGCTGGGGGGACGAGGCCTACGAGCAGTACTTC.

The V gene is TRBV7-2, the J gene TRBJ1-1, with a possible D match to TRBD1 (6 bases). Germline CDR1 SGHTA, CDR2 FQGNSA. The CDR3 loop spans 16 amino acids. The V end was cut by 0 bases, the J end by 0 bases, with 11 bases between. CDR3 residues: CASSLAQTGLNTEAFF. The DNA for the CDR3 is TGTGCCAGCAGCTTAGCGCAGACAGGATTGAACACTGAAGCTTTCTTT.

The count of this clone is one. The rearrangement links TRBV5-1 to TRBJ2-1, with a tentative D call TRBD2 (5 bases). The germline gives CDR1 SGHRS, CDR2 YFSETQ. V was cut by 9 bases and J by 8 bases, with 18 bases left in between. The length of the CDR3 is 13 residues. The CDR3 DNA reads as TGCGCCACCCAGGACTCGACGTCGGATGAGCAGTTCTTC. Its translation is CATQDSTSDEQFF.

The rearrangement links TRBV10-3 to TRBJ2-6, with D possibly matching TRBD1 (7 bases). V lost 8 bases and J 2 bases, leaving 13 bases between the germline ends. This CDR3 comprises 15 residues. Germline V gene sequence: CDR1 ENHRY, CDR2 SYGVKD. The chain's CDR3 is CAIFGGGAGANVLTF. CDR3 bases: TGTGCCATCTTTGGAGGGGGCGCTGGGGCCAACGTCCTGACTTTC.

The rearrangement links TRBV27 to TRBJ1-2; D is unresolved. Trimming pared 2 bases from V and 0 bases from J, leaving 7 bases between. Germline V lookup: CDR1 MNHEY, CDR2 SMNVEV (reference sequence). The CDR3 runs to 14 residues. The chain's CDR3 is CASSLVGTNYGYTF. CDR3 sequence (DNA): TGTGCCAGCAGTTTAGTGGGGACTAACTATGGCTACACCTTC.

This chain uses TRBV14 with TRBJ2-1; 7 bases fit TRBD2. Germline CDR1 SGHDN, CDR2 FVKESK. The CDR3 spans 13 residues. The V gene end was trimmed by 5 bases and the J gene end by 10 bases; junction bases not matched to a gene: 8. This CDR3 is CASSSGTTGEQFF. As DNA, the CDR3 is TGTGCCAGCAGCTCCGGGACTACGGGCGAGCAGTTCTTC.

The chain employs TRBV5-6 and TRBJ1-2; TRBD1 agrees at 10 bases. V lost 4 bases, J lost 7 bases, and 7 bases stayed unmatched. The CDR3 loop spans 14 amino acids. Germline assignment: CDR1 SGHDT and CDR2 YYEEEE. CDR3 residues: CASSPPGQGSGYTF. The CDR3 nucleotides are TGTGCCAGCAGCCCTCCGGGACAGGGGAGTGGCTACACCTTC. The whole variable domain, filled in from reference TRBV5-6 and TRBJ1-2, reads DAGVTQSPTHLIKTRGQQVTLRCSPKSGHDTVSWYQQALGQGPQFIFQYYEEEERQRGNFPDRFSGHQFPNYSSELNVNALLLGDSALYLCASSPPGQGSGYTFGSGTRLTVV.

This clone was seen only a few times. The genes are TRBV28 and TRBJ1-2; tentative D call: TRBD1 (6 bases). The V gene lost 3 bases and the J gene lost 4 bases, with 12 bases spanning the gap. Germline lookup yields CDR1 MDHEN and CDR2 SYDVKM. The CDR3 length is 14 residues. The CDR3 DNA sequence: TGTGCCAGCAGTTTTACGGGACAAACCTATGGCTACACCTTC. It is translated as CASSFTGQTYGYTF.

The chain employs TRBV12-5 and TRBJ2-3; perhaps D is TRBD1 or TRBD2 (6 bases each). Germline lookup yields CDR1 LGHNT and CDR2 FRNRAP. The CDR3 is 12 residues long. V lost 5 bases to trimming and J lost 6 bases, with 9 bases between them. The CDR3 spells CASGPGGDTQYF. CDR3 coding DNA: TGTGCTAGTGGTCCCGGGGGCGATACGCAGTATTTT.

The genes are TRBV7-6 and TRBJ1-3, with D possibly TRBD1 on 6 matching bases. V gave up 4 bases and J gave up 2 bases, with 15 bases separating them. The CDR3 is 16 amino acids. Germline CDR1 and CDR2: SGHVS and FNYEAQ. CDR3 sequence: CASSSPSGETGNTIYF. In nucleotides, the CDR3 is TGTGCCAGCAGCTCCCCCTCAGGGGAGACTGGAAACACCATATATTTT.

The CDR3 loop is CASSNSLGNYGYTF. The CDR3 nucleotides read TGTGCCAGCAGTAATTCCTTGGGTAACTATGGCTACACCTTC. The chain links TRBV27 to TRBJ1-2; D not certain. CDR1 is MNHEY, CDR2 SMNVEV, per germline (reference sequence). The V and J ends lost 5 bases and 1 base respectively, with 11 bases between them. The length of the CDR3 is 14 residues.

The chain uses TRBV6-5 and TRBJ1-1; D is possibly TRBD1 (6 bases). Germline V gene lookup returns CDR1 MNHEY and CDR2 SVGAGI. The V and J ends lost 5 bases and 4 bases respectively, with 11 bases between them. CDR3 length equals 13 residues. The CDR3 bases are TGTGCCAGCAGTCAACCACAGGGCACTGAAGCTTTCTTT. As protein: CASSQPQGTEAFF.